One sample yielded the 26 T cell receptor beta chains listed below, sequenced in a study of T cells of healthy individuals. MiXCR, applied by TCRdb to the 5' RACE reads, yields one record per CDR3 protein. The sample lists about 96,000 distinct CDR3 sequences, 17% occurring once. The receptors shown here come from a human donor in good health.

This clonotype turned up a few times. CDR3: CASSSGPANYNEQFF. In nucleotides, the CDR3 is TGCGCCAGCAGCTCCGGTCCAGCCAACTACAATGAGCAGTTCTTC. The rearrangement uses TRBV5-1 and TRBJ2-1; D unresolved. The germline CDR1 and CDR2 sequences are SGHRS and YFSETQ. CDR3 length: 15 residues. V gave up 3 bases and J gave up 3 bases, with 13 bases separating them.

CDR3 bases: TGTGCCAGCTCACCGACATTCGGCTCTGGAAACACCATATATTTT. Translated, it gives CASSPTFGSGNTIYF. The chain links TRBV18 to TRBJ1-3; D is undetermined. Trimming shortened V by 3 bases and J by 0 bases, and 9 bases separated the two germline ends. CDR3 length: 15 amino acids. From germline, CDR1 is KGHSH and CDR2 LQKENI.

The CDR3 region is CASSVTSGPQETQYF. CDR3 bases: TGTGCCAGCAGTGTTACTAGCGGGCCCCAGGAGACCCAGTACTTC. The rearrangement joins TRBV2 to TRBJ2-5, with 9 bases aligning to TRBD2. Germline V gene data show CDR1 as SNHLY and CDR2 as FYNNEI. This CDR3 is 15 amino acids long. After removal of 4 bases from V and 5 bases from J, the junction contained 8 bases not matched to a gene.

This clonotype came up a few times. The V call is TRBV20-1, the J call TRBJ2-7, with unresolved D. Deletions cut 0 bases from V and 4 bases from J, with 7 bases between. Germline loops: CDR1 DFQATT, CDR2 SNEGSKA (reference sequence). This CDR3 has 12 amino acids. CDR3 coding DNA: TGCAGTGCTAGAGATCCGAGGTACGAGCAGTACTTC. This encodes CSARDPRYEQYF.

In the case of this clonotype: It may be a read error: a sequence one base away is much more abundant. This CDR3 fails to terminate in the conserved phenylalanine or tryptophan, so it likely reflects a read error. The chain is built from TRBV29-1 and TRBJ1-1, with D unclear. Trimming left V 4 bases short and J 6 bases short, with 6 bases between. Per the germline V gene, CDR1 is SQVTM and CDR2 is ANQGSEA. The CDR3 loop spans 10 amino acids. CDR3 nucleotide sequence: TGCAGCGTTGGGGAATCTGAAGCTTTCTCT. Translated, it gives CSVGESEAFS.

This clonotype has only a few counts. The chain joins TRBV7-2 to TRBJ2-7; unclear D gene. V lost 5 bases and J lost 4, with 12 bases in between. Germline V CDR1 and CDR2: SGHTA, FQGNSA. This CDR3 contains 13 residues. CDR3 sequence: CASSRYRGYEQYF. In DNA, the CDR3 is TGTGCCAGCAGCAGATATCGCGGTTACGAGCAGTACTTC.

The chain links TRBV28 to TRBJ2-5; unclear D gene. Trimming shortened V by 4 bases and J by 5 bases, and 11 bases separated the two germline ends. The CDR3 length is 13 residues. Germline V CDR1 and CDR2: MDHEN, SYDVKM. CDR3 amino acids: CASSSGPGETQYF. DNA of the CDR3: TGTGCCAGCAGTTCAGGACCCGGGGAGACCCAGTACTTC.

There are a few counts of this clonotype. J is TRBJ1-2 and V is TRBV6-5; a weak D match, TRBD1 (5 bases). Trimming pared 6 bases from V and 6 bases from J, leaving 8 bases between. Germline loops: CDR1 MNHEY, CDR2 SVGAGI. This CDR3 has 11 residues. The CDR3 coding sequence is TGTGCCAGCAGCGACAGAAATGGCTACACCTTC. Encoded protein: CASSDRNGYTF.

The chain joins TRBV7-9 to TRBJ2-3; the D gene is possibly TRBD2 (7 bases). Germline values: CDR1 SEHNR, CDR2 FQNEAQ (reference sequence). The germline V and J ends were trimmed by 5 bases and 6 bases, with 18 bases remaining between them. The CDR3 runs 15 residues. The CDR3, as DNA: TGTGCCAGCAGCCCACAGGGAGGGAAAGGGGATACGCAGTATTTT. As protein: CASSPQGGKGDTQYF.

This clonotype was seen at least ten times. The chain couples TRBV18 to TRBJ2-7; 14 bases are shared with TRBD2. V shed 8 bases and J 5 bases; nucleotides not matched to a gene: 5. CDR3 length: 14 residues. The germline V gene has CDR1 KGHSH and CDR2 LQKENI. CDR3 sequence reads: CASAGTSGSHEQYF. The CDR3 bases are TGTGCCAGCGCCGGGACTAGCGGGAGCCACGAGCAGTACTTC.

This clonotype was counted only a few times. The CDR3 bases are TGTGCCAGCAGTTACGGCACAGGGGGCTTGGGGACTGAAGCTTTCTTT. It codes for CASSYGTGGLGTEAFF. The rearrangement uses TRBV6-2 or TRBV6-3 and TRBJ1-1, with 9 bases identical to TRBD1. The CDR3 consists of 16 residues. V trimming: 2 bases; J trimming: 5 bases; junction bases outside the gene matches: 9. CDR1 is MNHEY and CDR2 is SVGEGT in the germline V gene.

The V and J genes are TRBV21-1 and TRBJ1-6; the D call of TRBD1 is as the table states it, not checked on the DNA. TRBV21-1 is a pseudogene segment. The CDR3 consists of 14 residues. CDR3 residues: CASTGTLGKEALHF. CDR3 sequence (DNA): TGTGCCAGCACCGGGACCCTTGGAAAAGAGGCCCTCCACTTT.

The chain carries TRBV9 and TRBJ2-5, with D possibly being TRBD2 (7 bases). V lost 0 bases to trimming and J lost 2 bases, with 11 bases between them. Germline values: CDR1 SGDLS, CDR2 YYNGEE. CDR3 length equals 15 residues. The CDR3 sequence is CASSVGGGVQETQYF. The DNA for the CDR3 is TGTGCCAGCAGCGTAGGAGGGGGGGTACAAGAGACCCAGTACTTC.

This clonotype was seen ten or more times. As DNA, the CDR3 is TGTGCCAGCAGTCTATGGTTGGGGTTAGATACGCAGTATTTT. It is translated as CASSLWLGLDTQYF. This chain connects TRBV12-3 or TRBV12-4 to TRBJ2-3; D is unclear. The length of the CDR3 is 14 residues. The V end was cut by 5 bases, the J end by 5 bases, with 14 bases between.

This clonotype was counted a few times. This chain uses TRBV7-9 with TRBJ2-2, with TRBD2 as a possible D gene (7 bases). Germline CDR1 is SEHNR and CDR2 is FQNEAQ (reference sequence). The CDR3 length is 16 residues. Trimming removed 4 bases at V and 3 bases at J, with 15 bases between. This CDR3 is CASSSTRGGDTGELFF. The DNA for the CDR3 is TGTGCCAGCAGCTCCACCAGAGGGGGGGACACCGGGGAGCTGTTTTTT.

This clonotype was detected only a few times. The chain recombines TRBV29-1 with TRBJ2-3; D is ambiguous. This CDR3 is 11 amino acids long. The germline gives CDR1 SQVTM, CDR2 ANQGSEA. The V gene lost 7 bases and the J gene lost 4 bases, with 9 bases spanning the gap. CDR3: CSAGPADTQYF. The CDR3 DNA reads as TGCAGCGCCGGTCCAGCAGATACGCAGTATTTT.

This clonotype showed up just a few times. The chain links TRBV4-3 to TRBJ2-2; 9 bases map to TRBD1. The junction had 5 bases not matched to a gene; V was cut back by 3 bases and J by 6 bases. Germline assignment: CDR1 LGHNA and CDR2 YSLEER. The CDR3 has 15 residues. The CDR3 nucleotides read TGCGCCAGCAGCCAGACTACAGGGGGCTCCGGGGAGCTGTTTTTT. Its protein is CASSQTTGGSGELFF.

This clonotype appeared a few times. The V call is TRBV28, the J call TRBJ2-7; 7 nucleotides match TRBD2. Trimming removed 4 bases from V and 11 bases from J; junction bases left unmatched: 5. The length of the CDR3 is 11 residues. Germline V gene data show CDR1 as MDHEN and CDR2 as SYDVKM. In DNA, the CDR3 is TGTGCCAGCAGTTCCGTAGGACTAGAGTACTTC. Translation: CASSSVGLEYF. Full variable domain (remainder filled in from reference TRBV28 and TRBJ2-7): DVKVTQSSRYLVKRTGEKVFLECVQDMDHENMFWYRQDPGLGLRLIYFSYDVKMKEKGDIPEGYSVSREKKERFSLILESASTNQTSMYLCASSSVGLEYFGPGTRLTVT.

V usage is TRBV10-3 and J usage is TRBJ2-7; 9 nucleotides align to TRBD2. The germline V gene encodes CDR1 ENHRY and CDR2 SYGVKD. The CDR3 is 14 amino acids. The V and J ends lost 7 bases and 1 base, in that order; junction bases with no gene match: 5. The CDR3 region is CAIKSGRPSYEQYF. The CDR3 DNA is TGTGCCATCAAGAGCGGGAGGCCTTCCTACGAGCAGTACTTC.

This clonotype was detected ten times or more. The genes are TRBV20-1 and TRBJ2-5; TRBD2 matches at 9 bases. CDR3 length: 17 residues. J was trimmed by 3 bases and V by 0 bases; bases with no gene match: 11. Germline V lookup: CDR1 DFQATT, CDR2 SNEGSKA (reference sequence). The CDR3 spells CSARDLAWTSAEETQYF. CDR3 bases: TGCAGTGCTAGAGATCTAGCGTGGACTAGCGCAGAAGAGACCCAGTACTTC.

This clonotype was found a few times. This chain joins TRBV4-3 and TRBJ2-1; D is ambiguous. The CDR3 is 14 residues long. Germline CDR1 LGHNA, CDR2 YSLEER. With 3 bases removed from V and 4 bases from J, the gap between germline ends came to 10 bases. The CDR3 sequence is CASSQQTIYNEQFF. The CDR3 bases are TGCGCCAGCAGCCAGCAGACAATATACAATGAGCAGTTCTTC.

This clonotype showed up just a few times. The gene calls are TRBV4-2 and TRBJ2-3; tentatively, D is TRBD2 (7 bases). Looked up from germline, CDR1 is LGHNA and CDR2 is YNFKEQ. This CDR3 contains 14 residues. The V gene lost 3 bases and the J gene lost 4 bases, with 11 bases spanning the gap. The chain's CDR3 is CASSQAGAADTQYF. The CDR3, as DNA: TGTGCCAGCAGCCAGGCGGGGGCGGCAGATACGCAGTATTTT.

This clonotype was counted a few times. This rearrangement joins TRBV7-9 to TRBJ2-2; TRBD1 might be the D (5 bases). This CDR3 contains 14 residues. Looked up from germline, CDR1 is SEHNR and CDR2 is FQNEAQ (reference sequence). V was trimmed by 0 bases and J by 9 bases, leaving 11 bases between them. The CDR3 bases are TGTGCCAGCAGCTTAGCGCCAGGGCGCCGGGAGCTGTTTTTT. Translation: CASSLAPGRRELFF.

This clonotype was picked up a small number of times. The V gene is TRBV20-1, the J gene TRBJ2-2; D gene ambiguous. Germline CDR1 reads DFQATT; CDR2 reads SNEGSKA (reference sequence). This CDR3 has 14 amino acids. Trimming removed 3 bases from V and 2 bases from J, with 10 bases in between. In nucleotides, the CDR3 is TGCAGTGCTAGGGGAATGGGAAACACCGGGGAGCTGTTTTTT. Its translation: CSARGMGNTGELFF.

V usage is TRBV5-1 and J usage is TRBJ1-6; D perhaps matches TRBD1 (5 bases). The germline gives CDR1 SGHRS, CDR2 YFSETQ. The CDR3 is 13 residues long. V was pared by 5 bases and J by 5 bases, with 8 bases between. The CDR3 region has the DNA TGCGCCAGCAGGTCGGGGGATAATTCACCCCTCCACTTT. This codes for CASRSGDNSPLHF.

V is TRBV6-2 or TRBV6-3 and J is TRBJ1-2, with 7 bases fitting TRBD1. The ends lost 4 bases at V and 4 bases at J; junction bases unmatched: 6. Germline CDR1 and CDR2: MNHEY and SVGEGT. The CDR3 consists of 14 residues. CDR3 in amino acids: CASSSPGTVYGYTF. In DNA form, the CDR3 reads TGTGCCAGCAGTTCGCCCGGGACAGTCTATGGCTACACCTTC.